This TCR beta chain was sequenced during a study of chemoradiotherapy in HPV16-positive cancers. Broader study findings: Candidate HPV-specific clones and E7-related TCR motifs grew in tumor during treatment.

Losses at the gene ends were 0 bases for V and 8 bases for J; bases not matched to a gene: 2. Per the germline V gene, CDR1 is SGHAT and CDR2 is FQNNGV. The CDR3 contains 13 residues. Concerning this clone: No antigen is known for it.

Profiling relied on immunoSEQ multiplex PCR, and the TCRdb table lists in-frame clones only, not all of them. The table has 2,500 to 3,500 clones, 92% seen once. The specimen was tumor tissue, collected from a patient who underwent chemoradiotherapy. This rearrangement joins TRBV11-2 to TRBJ1-2, with 8 bases that match TRBD1. The TCR originated in a human donor with HPV-associated anogenital cancer. The CDR3, as DNA: TGTGCCAGCAGCTTAGACAGGGGGCAAGGCTACACCTTC. Protein: CASSLDRGQGYTF.